Below are 22 T cell receptor beta chains sequenced from a single sample in a study of blood T cell repertoires in COVID-19. Repertoires were generated with immunoSEQ multiplex PCR, while TCRdb's copy carries only in-frame clones and drops some. The sample records approximately 170,000 clones, 84% being singletons. Input material: peripheral blood. Every receptor here comes from a man aged 40-49 years who had recovered from COVID-19.

This clone has a single count. J is TRBJ2-7 and V is TRBV4-2, with TRBD1 matching over 7 bases. Germline V gene lookup returns CDR1 LGHNA and CDR2 YNFKEQ. The ends lost 1 base at V and 4 bases at J; junction bases unmatched: 7. The CDR3 covers 15 residues. The CDR3 is CASSQATGTVYEQYF. CDR3 in DNA: TGTGCCAGCAGCCAAGCCACAGGGACAGTTTACGAGCAGTACTTC.

This clone was seen a handful of times. This rearrangement joins TRBV11-2 to TRBJ2-2, with TRBD2 matching 9 bases. CDR3 length equals 16 residues. The trim removed 5 bases at V and 3 bases at J, leaving 7 bases unmatched. The germline V gene encodes CDR1 SGHAT and CDR2 FQNNGV. For the CDR3, the DNA is TGTGCCAGCAGCCATGCGAGCGGGAGGTACACCGGGGAGCTGTTTTTT. It specifies CASSHASGRYTGELFF.

V gene TRBV6-5 combines with J gene TRBJ1-1, with D unresolved. Trimming took off 4 bases at V and 2 bases at J, with 14 bases between the two ends. CDR1 and CDR2 from the germline V gene are MNHEY and SVGAGI. The CDR3 is 15 residues long. CDR3 nucleotide sequence: TGTGCCAGCAGTTCCCCTACCCGGGGAAACACTGAAGCTTTCTTT. Amino acid sequence: CASSSPTRGNTEAFF.

V usage is TRBV5-6 and J usage is TRBJ2-3, with a tentative D call TRBD1 (5 bases). This CDR3 has 13 residues. The germline V gene encodes CDR1 SGHDT and CDR2 YYEEEE. The ends were cut back, 4 bases at V and 6 bases at J, with 12 bases in the middle. CDR3 amino acids: CASSQPAGDTQYF. In DNA, the CDR3 is TGTGCCAGCAGCCAGCCGGCAGGGGATACGCAGTATTTT.

This clone was observed a handful of times. The chain combines TRBV19 with TRBJ2-2; no reliable D call. V was shortened by 6 bases and J by 5 bases, with 19 bases between the two germline ends. This CDR3 has 16 residues. Germline V gene data show CDR1 as LNHDA and CDR2 as SQIVND (reference sequence). The CDR3 here is CASSPTSLMTTGELFF. CDR3 sequence (DNA): TGTGCCAGTAGCCCGACAAGCCTTATGACAACCGGGGAGCTGTTTTTT. The variable domain in full, with the rest retrieved from reference TRBV19 and TRBJ2-2, is DGGITQSPKYLFRKEGQNVTLSCEQNLNHDAMYWYRQDPGQGLRLIYYSQIVNDFQKGDIAEGYSVSREKKESFPLTVTSAQKNPTAFYLCASSPTSLMTTGELFFGEGSRLTVL.

The chain combines TRBV4-2 with TRBJ1-3; possible D gene TRBD1, 5 bases. This CDR3 is 14 amino acids long. Trimming took 3 bases from V and 2 from J, leaving 8 bases between them. CDR1 and CDR2 (germline): LGHNA, YNFKEQ. CDR3 DNA: TGTGCCAGCAGCCAGGAGGGGACTGGAAACACCATATATTTT. This sequence encodes CASSQEGTGNTIYF.

This clone was detected many times. This chain connects TRBV7-6 to TRBJ1-5; maybe TRBD1 (5 bases). V shed 5 bases and J shed 3 bases, with 14 bases lying between them. Germline CDR1 SGHVS, CDR2 FNYEAQ. This CDR3 is built from 15 residues. The CDR3 DNA sequence: TGTGCCAGCAGCCAGGAATCAGGGAACAATCAGCCCCAGCATTTT. Amino acid sequence: CASSQESGNNQPQHF.

The J gene is TRBJ2-3, the V gene TRBV7-9, with a possible D match to TRBD2 (5 bases). V gave up 0 bases and J gave up 5 bases, with 15 bases separating them. The length of the CDR3 is 16 residues. CDR1 is SEHNR and CDR2 is FQNEAQ in the germline V gene (reference sequence). The CDR3: CASSLADSIVRDTQYF. CDR3 DNA: TGTGCCAGCAGCTTAGCGGACTCCATCGTTAGAGATACGCAGTATTTT. Drawing the rest from reference TRBV7-9 and TRBJ2-3, the complete variable domain is DTGVSQNPRHKITKRGQNVTFRCDPISEHNRLYWYRQTLGQGPEFLTYFQNEAQLEKSRLLSDRFSAERPKGSFSTLEIQRTEQGDSAMYLCASSLADSIVRDTQYFGPGTRLTVL.

This chain connects TRBV7-8 to TRBJ2-7; 8 bases line up with TRBD2. Germline CDR1 SGHVS, CDR2 FQNEAQ. CDR3 length equals 15 residues. V was clipped by 3 bases and J by 5 bases; unmatched bases: 9. The CDR3 DNA sequence: TGTGCCAGCAGCTTCTTAGCGGGATCTAAGGACGAGCAGTACTTC. Its translation: CASSFLAGSKDEQYF.

A few counts support this clone. This chain uses TRBV6-2 or TRBV6-3 with TRBJ2-3; 10 nucleotides line up with TRBD2. The CDR3 is 18 amino acids. Looked up from germline, CDR1 is MNHEY and CDR2 is SVGEGT. The ends lost 0 bases at V and 2 bases at J; junction bases unmatched: 8. CDR3 amino acids: CASSYSRGLAYYTDTQYF. In DNA, the CDR3 is TGTGCCAGCAGTTACTCCCGGGGACTAGCGTACTACACAGATACGCAGTATTTT.

This sequence joins TRBV5-8 and TRBJ2-7, with 8 bases aligning to TRBD2. The length of the CDR3 is 13 residues. The junction had 3 bases not matched to a gene; V was cut back by 4 bases and J by 3 bases. Germline CDR1 and CDR2: SGHTS and YDEGEE. In DNA form, the CDR3 reads TGTGCCAGCAGCCGTAGCGGGGTCTACGAGCAGTACTTC. This codes for CASSRSGVYEQYF.

The chain joins TRBV6-5 to TRBJ1-2; D call uncertain. CDR1 MNHEY and CDR2 SVGAGI come from the germline V gene. Trimming removed 2 bases from V and 5 bases from J, with 9 bases in between. This CDR3 spans 13 amino acids. The CDR3 sequence: CASSYGPDYGYTF. CDR3 sequence (DNA): TGTGCCAGCAGTTACGGGCCGGATTATGGCTACACCTTC.

This chain joins TRBV19 and TRBJ2-4; TRBD2 matches at 10 bases. The V and J ends lost 5 bases and 1 base, in that order; junction bases with no gene match: 20. This CDR3 has 21 residues. Germline assignment: CDR1 LNHDA and CDR2 SQIVND (reference sequence). DNA for the CDR3: TGTGCCAGTAGTCAGACGGGGCTAGCGGGAGATCCCCGGTTGGCCAAAAACATTCAGTACTTC. It codes for CASSQTGLAGDPRLAKNIQYF.

This clone showed up just once. The chain links TRBV5-4 to TRBJ2-7, with D perhaps matching TRBD1 (5 bases). This CDR3 spans 12 amino acids. Germline V CDR1 and CDR2: SGHNT, YYREEE (reference sequence). V was shortened by 4 bases and J by 1 base, with 6 bases between the two germline ends. The CDR3 spells CASSPGSYEQYF. The CDR3 nucleotides read TGTGCCAGCAGCCCAGGGTCCTACGAGCAGTACTTC.

The chain links TRBV30 to TRBJ2-7; 8 bases map to TRBD1. The CDR3 spans 17 residues. CDR1 is GTSNPN, CDR2 SVGIG, per germline (reference sequence). V dropped 2 bases and J dropped 2; count of bases not matched to a gene: 14. Here the CDR3 DNA reads TGTGCCTGGAGTCCCCGGACAGGGAGGAGGTTGACCTACGAGCAGTACTTC. This sequence encodes CAWSPRTGRRLTYEQYF.

This clone was detected only a few times. J is TRBJ1-3 and V is TRBV23-1; TRBD1 might be the D (6 bases). TRBV23-1 is reported as an ORF; its role is uncertain. This CDR3 region has 17 residues. The V end lost 0 bases, the J end lost 0 bases, and 12 bases lay between the germline ends. The CDR3 nucleotides are TGCGCCAGCAGTCAATCGTGGGGGGGCTCCTCTGGAAACACCATATATTTT. Its translation: CASSQSWGGSSGNTIYF.

This clone has more than one count but fewer than ten. Other DNA sequences of this sample code for an identical CDR3. The rearrangement uses TRBV28 and TRBJ2-7, with D perhaps matching TRBD2 (6 bases). The CDR3 loop spans 13 amino acids. V lost 4 bases and J lost 4, with 11 bases in between. The V gene's germline CDR1 is MDHEN and CDR2 SYDVKM. Written as DNA, the CDR3 is TGTGCCAGCAGTTCCGGGAGCGAATACGAGCAGTACTTC. Its translation is CASSSGSEYEQYF.

J is TRBJ1-5 and V is TRBV7-6, with 9 bases identical to TRBD1. The CDR3 runs to 17 residues. CDR1 and CDR2 (germline): SGHVS, FNYEAQ. V was clipped by 0 bases and J by 7 bases; unmatched bases: 10. The CDR3 bases are TGTGCCAGCAGCTTAGCGGAGGGGACAGGGAGAAACCAGCCCCAGCATTTT. Its protein product is CASSLAEGTGRNQPQHF.

The genes are TRBV9 and TRBJ1-2; 8 nucleotides line up with TRBD1. After removal of 0 bases from V and 9 bases from J, the junction contained 10 bases not matched to a gene. Germline V lookup: CDR1 SGDLS, CDR2 YYNGEE. CDR3 length equals 15 residues. CDR3 in amino acids: CASSVEVGQALRYTF. For the CDR3, the DNA is TGTGCCAGCAGCGTAGAGGTGGGACAGGCGTTGCGCTACACCTTC.

The chain combines TRBV7-9 with TRBJ2-2; D ambiguous. V was pared by 5 bases and J by 8 bases, with 12 bases between. The CDR3 length is 13 residues. Germline V lookup: CDR1 SEHNR, CDR2 FQNEAQ (reference sequence). CDR3 bases: TGTGCCAGCAGCACTATTGGTTTGGGGGAGCTGTTTTTT. It codes for CASSTIGLGELFF.

This sequence joins TRBV13 and TRBJ2-3; D is possibly TRBD2 (7 bases). Germline loops: CDR1 PRHDT, CDR2 FYEKMQ (reference sequence). Trimming removed 2 bases from V and 1 base from J, with 19 bases in between. The CDR3 is 18 residues long. CDR3 DNA: TGTGCCAGCAGCTTAATTGGCGGGGGCCCCGCCGGCACAGATACGCAGTATTTT. Amino acids: CASSLIGGGPAGTDTQYF.

The chain links TRBV21-1 to TRBJ1-5. TRBV21-1 is flagged as a pseudogene. The CDR3 is 12 amino acids. CDR3 DNA sequence: TGTGCCAGCAAGCTGTTGAATCAGCCCCAGCATTTT. It translates to CASKLLNQPQHF.